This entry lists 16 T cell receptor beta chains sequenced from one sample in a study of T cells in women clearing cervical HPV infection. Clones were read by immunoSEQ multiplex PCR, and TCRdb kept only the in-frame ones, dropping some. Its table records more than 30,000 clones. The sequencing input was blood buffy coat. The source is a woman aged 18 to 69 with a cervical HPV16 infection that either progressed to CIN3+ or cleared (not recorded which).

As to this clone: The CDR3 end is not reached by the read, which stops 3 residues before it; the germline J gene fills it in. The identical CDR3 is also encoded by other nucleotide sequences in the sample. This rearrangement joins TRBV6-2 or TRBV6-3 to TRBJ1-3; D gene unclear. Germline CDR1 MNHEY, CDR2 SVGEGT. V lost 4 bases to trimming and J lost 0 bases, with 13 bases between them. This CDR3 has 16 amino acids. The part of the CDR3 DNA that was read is TGTGCCAGCAGTTCTTCCAGGCAGCTCTCTGGAAACACC. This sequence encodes CASSSSRQLSGNT. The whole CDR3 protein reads CASSSSRQLSGNTIYF.

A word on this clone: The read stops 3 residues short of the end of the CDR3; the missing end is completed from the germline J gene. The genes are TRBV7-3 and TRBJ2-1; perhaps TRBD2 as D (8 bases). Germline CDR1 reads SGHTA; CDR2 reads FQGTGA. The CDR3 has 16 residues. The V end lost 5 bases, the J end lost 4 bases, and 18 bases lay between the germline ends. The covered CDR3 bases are TGTGCCAGCAGCCCGGACAGGTCGGGAGGGTACAATGAG. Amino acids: CASSPDRSGGYNE. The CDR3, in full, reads CASSPDRSGGYNEQFF.

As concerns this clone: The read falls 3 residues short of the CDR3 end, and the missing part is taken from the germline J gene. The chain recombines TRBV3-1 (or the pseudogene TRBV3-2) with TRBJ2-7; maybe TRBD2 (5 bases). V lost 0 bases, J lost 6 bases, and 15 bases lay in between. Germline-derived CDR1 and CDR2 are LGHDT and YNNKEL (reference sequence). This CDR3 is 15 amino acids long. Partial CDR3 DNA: TGTGCCAGCAGCCAAGAAGGAAGACTAAAATCCGAG. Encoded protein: CASSQEGRLKSE. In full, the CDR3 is CASSQEGRLKSEQYF.

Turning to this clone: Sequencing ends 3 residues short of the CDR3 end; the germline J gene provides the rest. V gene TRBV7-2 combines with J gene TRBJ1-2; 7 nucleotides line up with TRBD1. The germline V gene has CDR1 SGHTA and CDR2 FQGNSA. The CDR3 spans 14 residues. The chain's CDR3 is CASSLGQGVYDYTF. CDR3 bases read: TGTGCCAGCAGCTTAGGGCAGGGGGTCTACGAC.

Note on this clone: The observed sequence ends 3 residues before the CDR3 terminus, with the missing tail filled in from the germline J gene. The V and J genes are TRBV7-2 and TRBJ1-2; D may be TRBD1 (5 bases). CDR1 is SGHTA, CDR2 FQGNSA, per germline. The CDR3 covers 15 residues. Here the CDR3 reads CASSFGTSFPYDYTF. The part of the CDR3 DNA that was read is TGTGCCAGCAGCTTTGGGACTAGTTTTCCCTACGAC. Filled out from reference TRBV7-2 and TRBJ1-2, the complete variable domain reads GAGVSQSPSNKVTEKGKDVELRCDPISGHTALYWYRQSLGQGLEFLIYFQGNSAPDKSGLPSDRFSAERTGGSVSTLTIQRTQQEDSAVYLCASSFGTSFPYDYTFGSGTRLTVV.

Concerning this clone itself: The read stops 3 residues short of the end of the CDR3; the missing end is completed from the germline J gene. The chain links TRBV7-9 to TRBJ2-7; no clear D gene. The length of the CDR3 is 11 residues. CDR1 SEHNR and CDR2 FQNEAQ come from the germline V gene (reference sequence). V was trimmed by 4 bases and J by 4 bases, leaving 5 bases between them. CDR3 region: CASSSFYEQYF. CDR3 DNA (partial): TGTGCCAGCAGCTCATTTTACGAG. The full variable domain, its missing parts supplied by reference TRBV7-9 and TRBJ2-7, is DTGVSQNPRHKITKRGQNVTFRCDPISEHNRLYWYRQTLGQGPEFLTYFQNEAQLEKSRLLSDRFSAERPKGSFSTLEIQRTEQGDSAMYLCASSSFYEQYFGPGTRLTVT.

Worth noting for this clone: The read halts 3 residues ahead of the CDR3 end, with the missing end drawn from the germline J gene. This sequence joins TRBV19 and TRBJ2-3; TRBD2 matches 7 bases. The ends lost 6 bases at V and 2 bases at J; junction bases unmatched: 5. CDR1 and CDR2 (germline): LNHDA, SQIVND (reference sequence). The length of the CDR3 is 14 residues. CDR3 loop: CASRPGTNTDTQYF. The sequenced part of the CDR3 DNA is TGTGCCAGTAGGCCCGGGACTAACACAGATACG. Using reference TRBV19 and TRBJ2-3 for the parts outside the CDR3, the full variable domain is DGGITQSPKYLFRKEGQNVTLSCEQNLNHDAMYWYRQDPGQGLRLIYYSQIVNDFQKGDIAEGYSVSREKKESFPLTVTSAQKNPTAFYLCASRPGTNTDTQYFGPGTRLTVL.

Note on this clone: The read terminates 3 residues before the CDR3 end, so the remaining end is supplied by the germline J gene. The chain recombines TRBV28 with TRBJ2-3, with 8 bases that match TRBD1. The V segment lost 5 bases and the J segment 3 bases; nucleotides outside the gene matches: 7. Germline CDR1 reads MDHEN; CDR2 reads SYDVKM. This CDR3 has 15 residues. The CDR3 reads CASSDRDRWTDTQYF. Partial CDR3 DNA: TGTGCCAGCAGTGACAGGGACAGGTGGACAGATACG.

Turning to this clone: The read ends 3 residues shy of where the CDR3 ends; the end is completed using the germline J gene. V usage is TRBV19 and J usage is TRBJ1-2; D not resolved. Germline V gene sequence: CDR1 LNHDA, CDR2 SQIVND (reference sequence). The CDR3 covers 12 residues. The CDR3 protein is CASSIGYNDYTF. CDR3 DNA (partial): TGTGCCAGTAGTATCGGGTACAATGAC.

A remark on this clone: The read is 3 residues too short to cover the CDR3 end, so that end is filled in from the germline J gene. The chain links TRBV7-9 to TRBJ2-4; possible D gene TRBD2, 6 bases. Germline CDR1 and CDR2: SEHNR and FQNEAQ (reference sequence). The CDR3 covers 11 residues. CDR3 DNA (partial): TGTGCCAGCAGCTTTGGAGGGCCT. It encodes CASSFGGP. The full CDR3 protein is CASSFGGPQYF.

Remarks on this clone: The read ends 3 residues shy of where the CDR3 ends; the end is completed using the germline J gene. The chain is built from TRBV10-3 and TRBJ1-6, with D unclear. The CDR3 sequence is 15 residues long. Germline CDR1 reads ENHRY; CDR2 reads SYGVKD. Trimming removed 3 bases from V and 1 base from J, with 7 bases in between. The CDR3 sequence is CAISDSKSYNSPLHF. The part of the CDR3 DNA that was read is TGTGCCATCAGTGATTCCAAATCCTATAATTCACCC.

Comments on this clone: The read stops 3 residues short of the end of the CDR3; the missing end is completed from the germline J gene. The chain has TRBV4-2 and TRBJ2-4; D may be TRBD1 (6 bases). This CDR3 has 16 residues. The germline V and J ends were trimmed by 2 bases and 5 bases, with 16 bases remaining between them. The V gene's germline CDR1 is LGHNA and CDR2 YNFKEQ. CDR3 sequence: CASSQFTPQGENIQYF. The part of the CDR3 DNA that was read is TGTGCCAGCAGCCAATTCACCCCACAGGGAGAAAACATT.

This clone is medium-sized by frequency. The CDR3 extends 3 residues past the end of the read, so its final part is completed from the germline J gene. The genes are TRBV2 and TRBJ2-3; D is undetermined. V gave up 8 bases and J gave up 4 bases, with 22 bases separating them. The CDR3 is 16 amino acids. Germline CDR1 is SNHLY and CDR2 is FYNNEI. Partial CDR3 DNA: TGTGCCAGCTTCATGTTAGCTACGGGTTTCTCAGATACG. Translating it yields CASFMLATGFSDT. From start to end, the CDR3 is CASFMLATGFSDTQYF.

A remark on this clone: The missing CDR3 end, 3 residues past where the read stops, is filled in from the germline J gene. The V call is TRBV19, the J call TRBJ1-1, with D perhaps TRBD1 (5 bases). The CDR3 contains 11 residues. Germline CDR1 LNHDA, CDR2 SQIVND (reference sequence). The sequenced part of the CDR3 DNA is TGTGCCAGTAGTCAGGGCGAGGAG. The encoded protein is CASSQGEE. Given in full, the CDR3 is CASSQGEEAFF. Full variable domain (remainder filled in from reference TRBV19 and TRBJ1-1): DGGITQSPKYLFRKEGQNVTLSCEQNLNHDAMYWYRQDPGQGLRLIYYSQIVNDFQKGDIAEGYSVSREKKESFPLTVTSAQKNPTAFYLCASSQGEEAFFGQGTRLTVV.

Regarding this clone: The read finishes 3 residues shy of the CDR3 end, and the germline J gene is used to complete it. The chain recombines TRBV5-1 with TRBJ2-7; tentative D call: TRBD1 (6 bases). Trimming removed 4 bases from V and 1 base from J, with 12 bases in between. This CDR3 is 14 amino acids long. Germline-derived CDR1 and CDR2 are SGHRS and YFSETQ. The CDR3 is CASSPRGWSYEQYF. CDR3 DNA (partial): TGCGCCAGCAGCCCCAGGGGCTGGTCCTACGAG. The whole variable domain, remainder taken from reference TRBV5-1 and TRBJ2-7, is KAGVTQTPRYLIKTRGQQVTLSCSPISGHRSVSWYQQTPGQGLQFLFEYFSETQRNKGNFPGRFSGRQFSNSRSEMNVSTLELGDSALYLCASSPRGWSYEQYFGPGTRLTVT.

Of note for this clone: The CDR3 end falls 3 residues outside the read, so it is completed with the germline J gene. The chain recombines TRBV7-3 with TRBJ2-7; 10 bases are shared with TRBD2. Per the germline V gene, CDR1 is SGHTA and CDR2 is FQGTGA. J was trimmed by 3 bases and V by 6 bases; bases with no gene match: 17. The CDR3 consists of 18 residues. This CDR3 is CASRFNTTSGNNRYEQYF. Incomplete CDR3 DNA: TGTGCCAGCAGATTCAACACCACTAGCGGGAATAATCGCTACGAG. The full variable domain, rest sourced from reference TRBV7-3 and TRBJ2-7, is GAGVSQTPSNKVTEKGKYVELRCDPISGHTALYWYRQSLGQGPEFLIYFQGTGAADDSGLPNDRFFAVRPEGSVSTLKIQRTERGDSAVYLCASRFNTTSGNNRYEQYFGPGTRLTVT.